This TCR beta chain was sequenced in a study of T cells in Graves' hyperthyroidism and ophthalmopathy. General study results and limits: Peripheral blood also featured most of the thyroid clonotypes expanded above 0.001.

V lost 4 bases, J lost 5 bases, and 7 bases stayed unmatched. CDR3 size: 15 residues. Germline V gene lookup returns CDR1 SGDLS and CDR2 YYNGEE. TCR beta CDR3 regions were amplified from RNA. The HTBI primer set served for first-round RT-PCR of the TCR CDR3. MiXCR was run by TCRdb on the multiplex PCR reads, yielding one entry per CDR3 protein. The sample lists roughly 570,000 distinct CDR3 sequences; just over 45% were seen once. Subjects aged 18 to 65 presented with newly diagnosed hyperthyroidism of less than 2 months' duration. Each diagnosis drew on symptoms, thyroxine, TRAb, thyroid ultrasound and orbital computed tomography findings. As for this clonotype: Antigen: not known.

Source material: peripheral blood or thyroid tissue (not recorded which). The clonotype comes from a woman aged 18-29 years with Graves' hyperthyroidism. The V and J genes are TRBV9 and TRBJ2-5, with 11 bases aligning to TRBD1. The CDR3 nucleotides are TGTGCCAGCAGCCTTGGGACAGGGGGAAATGAGACCCAGTACTTC. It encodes CASSLGTGGNETQYF. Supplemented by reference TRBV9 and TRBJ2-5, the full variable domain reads DSGVTQTPKHLITATGQRVTLRCSPRSGDLSVYWYQQSLDQGLQFLIQYYNGEERAKGNILERFSAQQFPDLHSELNLSSLELGDSALYFCASSLGTGGNETQYFGPGTRLLVL.